Presented here are 24 T cell receptor beta chains from one specimen sequenced in a study of T cell clusters in autoimmune cytopenias. Multiplex touch-down PCR amplified TRB using TRB-A and TRB-B pools in one tube. TCRdb re-analyzed the multiplex PCR reads; it lists each CDR3 protein once, without DNA. This listing includes 7,000 to 8,500 distinct CDR3 sequences. Each sample's input was 250 to 300 ng genomic DNA, roughly 40,000 genome equivalents. Sequencing was carried out using peripheral blood. Source of these receptors: a human donor with an autoimmune cytopenia or autoimmune hepatitis (not recorded which).

This clonotype is identified as medium-sized from frequency. The CDR3 loop reads CASSYGPLGNEQFF. The rearrangement joins TRBV6-6 to TRBJ2-1; the TCRdb call, TRBD2, lacks DNA for checking. CDR3 length: 14 residues. Germline V CDR1 and CDR2: MNHNY, SVGAGI (reference sequence).

V and J are TRBV5-4 and TRBJ1-6; TCRdb reports TRBD1, a call that lacks DNA to check it against. This CDR3 region has 16 residues. Germline CDR1 is SGHNT and CDR2 is YYREEE (reference sequence). The chain's CDR3 is CASSLAGGVSNSPLHF.

V and J are TRBV5-1 and TRBJ1-5; TCRdb's assignment of TRBD1 cannot be checked, as there is no DNA. The V gene's germline CDR1 is SGHRS and CDR2 YFSETQ. This CDR3 has 15 amino acids. CDR3 sequence: CASSLGTGLNQPQHF.

The V call is TRBV6-2 or TRBV6-3, the J call TRBJ1-5. The CDR3 covers 16 residues. Germline-derived CDR1 and CDR2 are MNHEY and SVGEGT. The CDR3 here is CASSQLSSNGNQPQHF.

According to its frequency, this clonotype is medium-sized. The rearrangement joins TRBV29-1 to TRBJ1-2; TCRdb's assignment of TRBD1 cannot be checked, as there is no DNA. Germline V gene data show CDR1 as SQVTM and CDR2 as ANQGSEA. This CDR3 region has 13 residues. CDR3: CSVDGQGARGYTF. The whole variable domain, filled in from reference TRBV29-1 and TRBJ1-2, reads SAVISQKPSRDICQRGTSLTIQCQVDSQVTMMFWYRQQPGQSLTLIATANQGSEATYESGFVIDKFPISRPNLTFSTLTVSNMSPEDSSIYLCSVDGQGARGYTFGSGTRLTVV.

The chain employs TRBV11-2 and TRBJ1-2; the TRBD1 assignment by TCRdb is unverifiable without DNA. This CDR3 has 13 amino acids. Per germline, CDR1 SGHAT and CDR2 FQNNGV. The CDR3 sequence: CASSRGTGEGYTF.

This clonotype is labeled medium-sized based on frequency. The rearrangement links TRBV5-4 to TRBJ1-2. Per the germline V gene, CDR1 is SGHNT and CDR2 is YYREEE (reference sequence). This CDR3 contains 12 residues. The CDR3 is CASSWGDYGYTF. Complete variable domain (other parts from reference TRBV5-4 and TRBJ1-2): ETGVTQSPTHLIKTRGQQVTLRCSSQSGHNTVSWYQQALGQGPQFIFQYYREEENGRGNFPPRFSGLQFPNYSSELNVNALELDDSALYLCASSWGDYGYTFGSGTRLTVV.

The J gene is TRBJ2-1, the V gene TRBV5-1; the TCRdb D gene call, TRBD1, has no DNA to confirm it. CDR3 length: 13 residues. Germline V gene lookup returns CDR1 SGHRS and CDR2 YFSETQ. CDR3 loop: CASSEDSYNEQFF. Full variable domain (remainder filled in from reference TRBV5-1 and TRBJ2-1): KAGVTQTPRYLIKTRGQQVTLSCSPISGHRSVSWYQQTPGQGLQFLFEYFSETQRNKGNFPGRFSGRQFSNSRSEMNVSTLELGDSALYLCASSEDSYNEQFFGPGTRLTVL.

The J gene is TRBJ2-2, the V gene TRBV6-1. Germline CDR1 is MNHNS and CDR2 is SASEGT. The CDR3 sequence is 14 residues long. The CDR3 sequence: CASSVVANTGELFF.

V gene TRBV5-1 combines with J gene TRBJ1-2; TCRdb's D gene call, TRBD1, goes unchecked for lack of DNA. This CDR3 is 14 amino acids long. CDR1 and CDR2 (germline): SGHRS, YFSETQ. The CDR3 loop reads CASSADRVSYGYTF.

The CDR3 loop reads CASSLGGTTNQPQHF. The rearrangement uses TRBV5-1 and TRBJ1-5; TCRdb's D call, TRBD1, is unchecked because there is no DNA. Germline assignment: CDR1 SGHRS and CDR2 YFSETQ. The CDR3 is 15 residues long.

This chain links TRBV6-1 with TRBJ2-2; lacking DNA, the TRBD1 call made by TCRdb goes unchecked. The germline V gene encodes CDR1 MNHNS and CDR2 SASEGT. There are 15 residues in the CDR3. CDR3: CASKHDQGSAGELFF.

The chain joins TRBV13 to TRBJ1-6; TCRdb selects TRBD1, and the lack of DNA leaves this call unchecked. The CDR3 is 15 residues long. The germline CDR1 and CDR2 sequences are PRHDT and FYEKMQ (reference sequence). CDR3 region: CASSSGQGPNSPLHF.

The chain recombines TRBV15 with TRBJ2-2; TCRdb gives TRBD2 as the D gene, but with no DNA this cannot be confirmed. The germline V gene has CDR1 LNHNV and CDR2 YYDKDF (reference sequence). The CDR3 spans 17 residues. The chain's CDR3 is CATSRVRTSGATGELFF.

The chain links TRBV6-1 to TRBJ2-3; TCRdb reports TRBD2, a call that lacks DNA to check it against. The CDR3 runs to 17 residues. Per germline, CDR1 MNHNS and CDR2 SASEGT. The CDR3 reads CASSGVGAGGHTDTQYF.

The V gene is TRBV24-1, the J gene TRBJ2-7; TCRdb's D call of TRBD2 is untestable without DNA. The CDR3 spans 20 residues. The V gene's germline CDR1 is KGHDR and CDR2 SFDVKD. The CDR3 protein is CATSDLPVWTSGGFSYEQYF.

The chain is built from TRBV5-1 and TRBJ1-5; TCRdb indicates TRBD1, and absent DNA this call remains unverified. Per germline, CDR1 SGHRS and CDR2 YFSETQ. The CDR3 covers 16 residues. The CDR3 is CASSGVTGWRNQPQHF. Together with reference TRBV5-1 and TRBJ1-5, the CDR3 gives the full variable domain: KAGVTQTPRYLIKTRGQQVTLSCSPISGHRSVSWYQQTPGQGLQFLFEYFSETQRNKGNFPGRFSGRQFSNSRSEMNVSTLELGDSALYLCASSGVTGWRNQPQHFGDGTRLSIL.

In terms of frequency, this clonotype is medium-sized (0.01 to 0.1%). This chain uses TRBV5-5 with TRBJ1-2. CDR3 size: 15 residues. Germline V gene lookup returns CDR1 SGHKS and CDR2 YYEKEE (reference sequence). CDR3 residues: CASSWVRTANYGYTF.

In terms of frequency, this clonotype is medium-sized (0.01 to 0.1%). The V call is TRBV6-1, the J call TRBJ2-3; the D call of TRBD2 rests on TCRdb alone, since no DNA is present to check it. Germline values: CDR1 MNHNS, CDR2 SASEGT. CDR3 length equals 15 residues. The CDR3 is CASSDYQPGRDTQYF.

This clonotype is labeled medium-sized (0.01 to 0.1%) based on frequency. This chain's CDR3 is CASSLDRGPGYTF. This chain links TRBV11-2 with TRBJ1-2; without DNA, the TCRdb call of TRBD1 cannot be checked. The length of the CDR3 is 13 residues. Germline V gene lookup returns CDR1 SGHAT and CDR2 FQNNGV.

The chain recombines TRBV19 with TRBJ2-2; TCRdb designates TRBD1, a call that cannot be tested without DNA. Germline values: CDR1 LNHDA, CDR2 SQIVND (reference sequence). This CDR3 region has 14 residues. The CDR3 is CASQLGGETGELFF.

The chain's CDR3 is CSARGGESSADTQYF. The chain carries TRBV20-1 and TRBJ2-3; the TCRdb D gene call, TRBD1, has no DNA to confirm it. Germline assignment: CDR1 DFQATT and CDR2 SNEGSKA (reference sequence). The CDR3 is 15 residues long.

This chain connects TRBV7-9 to TRBJ1-4; the TCRdb call, TRBD1, lacks DNA for checking. The CDR3 length is 15 residues. Germline assignment: CDR1 SEHNR and CDR2 FQNEAQ (reference sequence). CDR3 in amino acids: CASSLRRGLEEKLFF.

The V call is TRBV7-9, the J call TRBJ1-5. This CDR3 is built from 14 residues. CDR1 SEHNR and CDR2 FQNEAQ come from the germline V gene (reference sequence). CDR3 loop: CASSYSERNQPQHF.